Detailed here is one TCR beta chain. The target of this receptor is not known. Base qualities are missing; no much larger clone stands one base away. Taken from the germline V gene, the CDR1 and CDR2 loops are SNHLY and FYNNEI. The CDR3 has 17 amino acids, counting the end cysteine and phenylalanine. Only CDR3 DNA is held: 51 bases, read in frame from base 1. V is reduced by 5 bases and J by 0 bases, leaving a spacing of 17 bases between them. Library preparation used the immunoSEQ multiplex PCR assay. For most patients, genomic DNA was isolated with the Qiagen DNeasy Blood and Tissue Kit and shipped frozen to Adaptive Biotechnologies for TCR sequencing. Adaptive Biotechnologies carried out high-throughput TCR-beta CDR3 sequencing of genomic DNA for most patients. Per the authors' processing: Adaptive's ImmunoSEQ software was the source of the TCR sequencing data for roughly 19 patients, while three other patients were processed with MiXCR and VDJtools. To correct CD4 versus CD8 sorting errors, any sequence found in both subsets at a frequency ratio below 5:1 was removed. CDR3 nucleotide sequences shared between donor and recipient were removed because their origin could not be assigned. At least 2-fold expansion over unstimulated cells and a minimum CFSE-low frequency of 0.002% (template counts) or 0.001% (read counts) were required for clones to be classified as alloreactive. A clone was considered mappable if detected in the sequenced pre-transplant spleen, lymph node, or MLR CFSE-low populations of the donor or recipient. Cumulative frequency of alloreactive clones was calculated as a percentage of all sequences weighted by copy number. The table comes from immuneACCESS by way of TCRdb, which keeps in-frame sequences with V and J called. Part of the clones is missing from these tables; in studies checked, under half for an unresolved V gene and the rest for unknown reasons. V, J and clone size are those of that table, while D and trimming were read from the DNA. The sample table contains tens of thousands of clones; only one count was recorded for about 95% of them. Clones ranked in the top ten supply approximately 0.21% of the sample.

The sample's time point label, decoded: cells obtained before transplantation from donor or recipient. CD3+CD4+ and CD3+CD8+ populations were FACS-sorted from unstimulated pre-transplant donor and recipient cells taken from spleen or lymph nodes. These data are taken from a study of graft-versus-host responses after intestinal transplantation (dated by TCRdb to the early 2020s). A note on the overall study: Multivisceral, liver-intestinal, or isolated intestinal transplants were received by the recipients. Of the approximately 24 intestinal transplant recipients enrolled in the cohort, one of whom was a retransplant, 3 patients without pretransplant specimens were excluded. A peak of at least 4% donor T cells among recipient peripheral blood mononuclear cells was the definition used for donor T cell macrochimerism. After intestinal transplantation, graft-versus-host and host-versus-graft alloreactive T cell clones in the graft, circulation and bone marrow were tracked using bulk TCR-beta CDR3 sequencing. Every recipient was given anti-thymocyte globulin induction, followed by about 3 years of maintenance tacrolimus and steroids. Alloreactive clones were identified by sequencing pre-transplant mixed lymphocyte reaction products and comparing these products with unstimulated pre-transplant donor and recipient T cells. Rather than being sequenced by the commercial service, samples from a few later patients were sequenced in-house on an Illumina MiSeq and processed with MiXCR. On the study overall, not on this receptor specifically: In the allografts of patients with donor T cell macrochimerism, GvH to HvG T cell clonal ratios were high. GvH clones turned up in recipient bone marrow, with some appearing earlier in ileal mucosa or blood, a pattern consistent with an intestinal mucosal origin. The relatively low number and heterogeneity of intestinal transplant patients limited the conclusions. Early after transplant, peak levels of circulating GvH clones were associated with declines in HvG clones.

The rearrangement combines TRBV2 with TRBJ2-1; TRBD2 could be the D gene, as 6 bases match. The specimen was unstimulated CD8+ T cells sorted from spleen or lymph node cells, collected before transplant. The TCR originated in a human donor who was the organ donor for an intestinal transplant. The CDR3 has the sequence CASSLGTAGSSYNEQFF. The DNA sequence is given as TGTGCCAGCAGTCTCGGGACCGCCGGGAGCTCCTACAATGAGCAGTTCTTC. Extended through the reference TRBV2 and TRBJ2-1 proteins, this CDR3 yields the full variable domain: EPEVTQTPSHQVTQMGQEVILRCVPISNHLYFYWYRQILGQKVEFLVSFYNNEISEKSEIFDDQFSVERPDGSNFTLKIRSTKLEDSAMYFCASSLGTAGSSYNEQFFGPGTRLTVL.